Presented here are 29 T cell receptor beta chains from one specimen sequenced in a study of a mutant IDH1 vaccine in newly diagnosed glioma. The antigens of these receptors remain unknown. Time point defined: week 5, during vaccination. Doses of 300 ug of mutant IDH1 20-mer peptide were given with topical imiquimod. Profiled with immunoSEQ multiplex PCR; TCRdb holds only in-frame clones, not every one. The sample consists of tens of thousands of clones, roughly 81% of them appearing once. Specimen: PBMCs, collected from a glioma patient whose treatment included an IDH1 peptide vaccine. Source of these receptors: a man aged 45-65 years with glioma.

The chain recombines TRBV29-1 with TRBJ1-1; perhaps TRBD1 as D (5 bases). Germline CDR1 and CDR2: SQVTM and ANQGSEA. V gave up 1 base and J gave up 1 base, with 7 bases separating them. The CDR3 is made up of 13 amino acids. CDR3 amino acids: CSVEGGGNTEAFF. The CDR3 DNA reads TGCAGCGTTGAAGGGGGGGGGAACACTGAAGCTTTCTTT.

The rearrangement uses TRBV6-5 and TRBJ1-1; 8 bases fit TRBD1. This CDR3 region has 16 residues. Trimming cost V 0 bases and J 1 base; bases outside gene matches: 4. The germline V gene has CDR1 MNHEY and CDR2 SVGAGI. The CDR3 is CASSYSSGTGNTEAFF. In nucleotides, the CDR3 is TGTGCCAGCAGTTACTCTTCAGGGACAGGGAACACTGAAGCTTTCTTT.

V gene TRBV7-9 combines with J gene TRBJ2-7; 9 positions match TRBD1. This CDR3 contains 15 residues. Germline assignment: CDR1 SEHNR and CDR2 FQNEAQ (reference sequence). The trim removed 5 bases at V and 3 bases at J, leaving 8 bases unmatched. This CDR3 reads CASSPGTGRDYEQYF. CDR3 sequence (DNA): TGTGCCAGCAGCCCTGGGACAGGGAGGGACTACGAGCAGTACTTC.

This clone has only one observation. V and J are TRBV5-1 and TRBJ2-7; 8 positions match TRBD1. This CDR3 region has 14 residues. Trimming cost V 2 bases and J 2 bases; bases outside gene matches: 3. Germline V gene lookup returns CDR1 SGHRS and CDR2 YFSETQ. CDR3 loop: CASSFDRGTYEQYF. The CDR3 bases are TGCGCCAGCAGCTTTGACAGGGGTACCTACGAGCAGTACTTC.

The chain uses TRBV6-5 and TRBJ2-2; possibly TRBD1 or TRBD2 for D (5 bases each). CDR1 is MNHEY, CDR2 SVGAGI, per germline. The CDR3 contains 14 residues. V was shortened by 6 bases and J by 1 base, with 9 bases between the two germline ends. CDR3 residues: CASRRGVNTGELFF. The CDR3 DNA sequence: TGTGCCAGCAGAAGAGGGGTGAACACCGGGGAGCTGTTTTTT.

The chain couples TRBV6-5 to TRBJ1-2, with 7 nucleotides matching TRBD1. CDR3 length: 13 amino acids. Germline-derived CDR1 and CDR2 are MNHEY and SVGAGI. V dropped 7 bases and J dropped 2; count of bases not matched to a gene: 4. CDR3 loop: CASTRTGNYGYTF. The CDR3 nucleotides are TGTGCCAGCACCCGGACAGGAAACTATGGCTACACCTTC.

This clone has a handful of counts. CDR3 in amino acids: CASSMGTANYGYTF. The DNA for the CDR3 is TGTGCCAGTAGTATGGGTACGGCCAACTATGGCTACACCTTC. V usage is TRBV19 and J usage is TRBJ1-2; no definite D call. The CDR3 totals 14 residues. Trimming took off 3 bases at V and 2 bases at J, with 10 bases between the two ends. Germline CDR1 and CDR2: LNHDA and SQIVND (reference sequence).

The CDR3 spells CSVKREGETQYF. CDR3 in DNA: TGCAGCGTAAAGCGGGAGGGAGAGACCCAGTACTTC. The gene calls are TRBV29-1 and TRBJ2-5; 10 bases map to TRBD2. Germline CDR1 SQVTM, CDR2 ANQGSEA. After removal of 6 bases from V and 4 bases from J, the junction contained 2 bases not matched to a gene. The CDR3 loop spans 12 amino acids.

This clone occurred once. The gene calls are TRBV5-6 and TRBJ1-5; unclear D gene. CDR3 size: 15 residues. With 2 bases removed from V and 3 bases from J, the gap between germline ends came to 12 bases. The germline V gene encodes CDR1 SGHDT and CDR2 YYEEEE. CDR3 nucleotides: TGTGCCAGCAGCTTTGGGTACGGAAACAATCAGCCCCAGCATTTT. Residues: CASSFGYGNNQPQHF.

This sequence joins TRBV15 and TRBJ2-1, with TRBD2 identical over 9 bases. The germline V gene encodes CDR1 LNHNV and CDR2 YYDKDF (reference sequence). The V gene end was trimmed by 4 bases and the J gene end by 2 bases; junction bases not matched to a gene: 3. This CDR3 comprises 15 residues. The CDR3 region has the DNA TGTGCCACCAGCAAGGCTAGCGGGACCTACAATGAGCAGTTCTTC. Its protein is CATSKASGTYNEQFF.

The J gene is TRBJ2-1, the V gene TRBV5-4; TRBD2 aligns across 8 bases. V shed 3 bases, J shed 4 bases, and the junction held 12 bases outside the gene matches. The CDR3 contains 17 residues. Germline V gene lookup returns CDR1 SGHNT and CDR2 YYREEE (reference sequence). CDR3 amino acids: CASSYGYGTGGYNEQFF. CDR3 DNA: TGTGCCAGCAGCTACGGGTACGGGACGGGAGGGTACAATGAGCAGTTCTTC.

The gene calls are TRBV15 and TRBJ2-2; D may be TRBD1 (5 bases). The CDR3 covers 15 residues. Trimming left V 4 bases short and J 4 bases short, with 13 bases between. Per the germline V gene, CDR1 is LNHNV and CDR2 is YYDKDF (reference sequence). The DNA for the CDR3 is TGTGCCACCAGCACTCAGGGTGTGGGCACCGGGGAGCTGTTTTTT. It is translated as CATSTQGVGTGELFF.

This clone was recorded once. The V and J genes are TRBV9 and TRBJ2-3; D is unclear. Germline loops: CDR1 SGDLS, CDR2 YYNGEE. This CDR3 is built from 13 residues. The V and J ends lost 4 bases and 4 bases respectively, with 10 bases between them. The CDR3 region is CASSPQVADTQYF. CDR3 DNA: TGTGCCAGCAGCCCCCAGGTGGCAGATACGCAGTATTTT.

This chain uses TRBV28 with TRBJ2-7; D perhaps matches TRBD1 (6 bases). V lost 4 bases and J 1 base, leaving 8 bases between the germline ends. The CDR3 runs to 13 residues. Germline V CDR1 and CDR2: MDHEN, SYDVKM. As DNA, the CDR3 is TGTGCCAGCAGTTCAACAGGGTCCTACGAGCAGTACTTC. This gives the protein CASSSTGSYEQYF.

CDR3 loop: CATRGVNYGYTF. Written as DNA, the CDR3 is TGTGCCACCCGAGGCGTTAACTATGGCTACACCTTC. The chain combines TRBV6-5 with TRBJ1-2; D is undetermined. The CDR3 extends over 12 amino acids. Germline CDR1 MNHEY, CDR2 SVGAGI. V lost 10 bases and J 1 base, leaving 10 bases between the germline ends.

V gene TRBV15 combines with J gene TRBJ1-3; D gene uncertain. Trimming left V 5 bases short and J 0 bases short, with 11 bases between. CDR3 length: 15 amino acids. The germline V gene has CDR1 LNHNV and CDR2 YYDKDF (reference sequence). CDR3 sequence reads: CATSRGRGSGNTIYF. CDR3 bases: TGTGCCACCAGCCGCGGACGAGGCTCTGGAAACACCATATATTTT.

This clone was seen a handful of times. The chain combines TRBV4-2 with TRBJ1-1; D gene uncertain. Germline V lookup: CDR1 LGHNA, CDR2 YNFKEQ. V was cut by 6 bases and J by 1 base, with 3 bases left in between. The CDR3 has 11 residues. The CDR3: CASSSNTEAFF. The CDR3 region has the DNA TGTGCCAGCAGTTCGAACACTGAAGCTTTCTTT.

This chain connects TRBV30 to TRBJ2-6, with D possibly called TRBD1 or TRBD2 (5 bases each). Between the trimmed V and J ends, which lost 3 bases and 0 bases, there was a span of 9 bases. Germline V CDR1 and CDR2: GTSNPN, SVGIG (reference sequence). The length of the CDR3 is 15 residues. CDR3: CAWRPGRSGANVLTF. The CDR3 DNA follows: TGTGCCTGGAGACCGGGGCGCTCTGGGGCCAACGTCCTGACTTTC.

The chain links TRBV7-9 to TRBJ1-4; 10 positions agree with TRBD1. After removal of 4 bases from V and 7 bases from J, the junction contained 9 bases not matched to a gene. There are 16 residues in the CDR3. Germline-derived CDR1 and CDR2 are SEHNR and FQNEAQ (reference sequence). CDR3 bases: TGTGCCAGCAGCTCCACACCGGGACAGGGGAGTGAAAAACTGTTTTTT. Amino acids: CASSSTPGQGSEKLFF.

This sequence joins TRBV28 and TRBJ2-5, with 11 positions matching TRBD2. Germline V gene data show CDR1 as MDHEN and CDR2 as SYDVKM. The CDR3 is 16 residues long. The V and J ends lost 7 bases and 9 bases, in that order; junction bases with no gene match: 16. CDR3 residues: CASMASSGRRLSSQYF. CDR3 DNA sequence: TGTGCCAGCATGGCGTCTAGCGGGAGGAGACTATCGTCCCAGTACTTC.

CDR3 sequence reads: CASSPVLEGGRETQYF. For the CDR3, the DNA is TGTGCCAGCAGTCCTGTTCTCGAGGGAGGGAGAGAGACCCAGTACTTC. This chain joins TRBV28 and TRBJ2-5, with 7 bases lining up with TRBD2. J lost 4 bases, V lost 5 bases, and 13 bases had no gene match. The CDR3 length is 16 residues. Germline loops: CDR1 MDHEN, CDR2 SYDVKM.

In its sample, this clone was seen once. The chain links TRBV28 to TRBJ2-7; possibly TRBD2 for D (5 bases). Trimming removed 5 bases from V and 3 bases from J, with 17 bases in between. This CDR3 is built from 15 residues. Per germline, CDR1 MDHEN and CDR2 SYDVKM. DNA for the CDR3: TGTGCCAGCAGTCAAAACCCGGGGAAGATCTACGAGCAGTACTTC. Protein: CASSQNPGKIYEQYF.

The chain joins TRBV4-3 to TRBJ1-2; 8 bases fit TRBD1. The CDR3 is 15 residues long. Germline V gene sequence: CDR1 LGHNA, CDR2 YSLEER. Unmatched junction bases numbered 1, after V lost 1 base and J lost 0 bases. In DNA form, the CDR3 reads TGCGCCAGCAGCCAAGCGACAGGGGCTAACTATGGCTACACCTTC. This sequence encodes CASSQATGANYGYTF.

The chain's CDR3 is CASSKTGSSYNEQFF. CDR3 in DNA: TGTGCCAGCAGCAAGACAGGGAGCTCCTACAATGAGCAGTTCTTC. The V and J genes are TRBV7-9 and TRBJ2-1, with TRBD1 identical over 7 bases. This CDR3 has 15 amino acids. Germline V CDR1 and CDR2: SEHNR, FQNEAQ (reference sequence). V shed 5 bases and J 0 bases; nucleotides not matched to a gene: 4.

The chain combines TRBV2 with TRBJ2-7, with 10 positions matching TRBD2. The CDR3 covers 16 residues. With V trimmed by 0 bases and J by 8 bases, 10 bases remained unmatched. Germline loops: CDR1 SNHLY, CDR2 FYNNEI. In nucleotides, the CDR3 is TGTGCCAGCAGTGAAGCGGTGCTAGCGGGGGCTACGAAGCAGTACTTC. It codes for CASSEAVLAGATKQYF.

The V call is TRBV5-1, the J call TRBJ2-5; D possibly matches TRBD1 or TRBD2 (5 bases each). CDR1 SGHRS and CDR2 YFSETQ come from the germline V gene. CDR3 length: 13 amino acids. V was shortened by 4 bases and J by 1 base, with 8 bases between the two germline ends. For the CDR3, the DNA is TGCGCCAGCAGCGGGGACGTCCAAGAGACCCAGTACTTC. Protein product: CASSGDVQETQYF.

The chain has TRBV6-5 and TRBJ2-1; D remains ambiguous. Trimming took 3 bases from V and 10 from J, leaving 16 bases between them. This CDR3 is built from 14 residues. CDR1 and CDR2 from the germline V gene are MNHEY and SVGAGI. The CDR3, as DNA: TGTGCCAGCAGTTATGACCCGCAGTTAAGCGAGCAGTTCTTC. It yields the protein CASSYDPQLSEQFF.

This clone was observed a single time. The V gene is TRBV5-8, the J gene TRBJ2-3, with 13 bases fitting TRBD2. Germline V gene lookup returns CDR1 SGHTS and CDR2 YDEGEE. The CDR3 runs 14 residues. The V segment lost 4 bases and the J segment 6 bases; nucleotides outside the gene matches: 2. In DNA form, the CDR3 reads TGTGCCAGCAGCGTGGGACTAGCGGGGGATACGCAGTATTTT. Amino acids: CASSVGLAGDTQYF.

In its sample, this clone was seen once. This chain uses TRBV6-5 with TRBJ2-2, with unresolved D. The CDR3 contains 15 residues. CDR1 and CDR2 (germline): MNHEY, SVGAGI. V dropped 2 bases and J dropped 5 bases, with 12 bases sitting between them. CDR3 nucleotide sequence: TGTGCCAGCAGTTACCTCGTGGGCAGGACCGGGGAGCTGTTTTTT. This translates into CASSYLVGRTGELFF.